The source of this T cell receptor (beta chain) is a study of cytomegalovirus exposure and HLA in healthy donors. About the study: Ancestry clustering placed around 81% of 300 to 400 genotyped donors in the Caucasian-associated cluster.

Study conclusions and caveats: According to a later analysis, donors in an Asian-associated ancestry cluster reportedly had fewer N-insertions than the approximately 670-donor mean. Donor immune exposure was known only as CMV serostatus.

Primers for the PCR totalled 60 Vbeta and 13 Jbeta. Generated by immunoSEQ multiplex PCR, the TCRdb table keeps only in-frame clones and is missing some. The top ten hold roughly 4% of the sample, which has 110,000 to 150,000 clones, roughly 80% seen once. The ends lost 2 bases at V and 8 bases at J; junction bases unmatched: 4. This CDR3 has 13 residues. CDR1 is SGHRS and CDR2 is YFSETQ in the germline V gene. Remarks on this clone: The antigen is not known.

The receptor was derived from a woman between 35 and 50 years old in good health and CMV-seropositive. This sequence joins TRBV5-1 and TRBJ1-2; 9 positions agree with TRBD1. The specimen sequenced was PBMCs. The CDR3 nucleotides are TGCGCCAGCAGCTTTACAGGGGGCGAGGGCTACACCTTC. Protein product: CASSFTGGEGYTF.